This T cell receptor beta chain was observed in a study of a mutant IDH1 vaccine in newly diagnosed glioma. Study-wide context: Patients were pretreated with radiotherapy, temozolomide, or both, mostly both. Notes on the study in general: Evidence of vaccine-induced immune responses was documented in approximately 93% of patients.

Sequencing used immunoSEQ multiplex PCR; TCRdb keeps in-frame clones, though not all of them. Of about 29,000 clones listed, around 90% are singletons. The time point here: week 5, during vaccination. Vaccinated patients received 300 ug of mutant IDH1 20-mer peptide per dose, with topical imiquimod. Donors harbored newly found WHO grade 3 or 4 IDH1-mutant, ATRX-lost astrocytomas. As regards this clone: Its antigen is unknown.

The CDR3 totals 14 residues. CDR1 and CDR2 from the germline V gene are LNHDA and SQIVND (reference sequence). V lost 4 bases, J lost 8 bases, and 3 bases stayed unmatched. The TCR sequence derives from a woman aged 35 to 49 with glioma. Some clones in this sample may be carry-over from other donors' samples. Sequenced material: peripheral blood mononuclear cells (PBMCs), taken from a glioma patient whose treatment included an IDH1 peptide vaccine. The rearrangement joins TRBV19 to TRBJ2-1; TRBD2 aligns across 12 bases. The DNA of the CDR3 is TGTGCCAGTAGTAGACTAGCGGGGGTTCATGAGCAGTTCTTC. This translates into CASSRLAGVHEQFF.